A few counts support the clone carrying this T cell receptor beta chain. The sample comes from a study of blood T cells in healthy people across ages. Using a J-beta primer mix together with a sample-barcoded 5' primer, a second PCR was run for roughly 6 to 12 cycles. In TCRdb, the 5' RACE reads were re-called with MiXCR into one record per CDR3 protein. Here the sample spans about 640,000 distinct CDR3 sequences, roughly 53% being singletons. The V gene lost 2 bases and the J gene lost 5 bases, with 14 bases spanning the gap. This CDR3 has 15 amino acids. CDR1 MGHDK and CDR2 SYGVNS come from the germline V gene.

Sequencing used blood. This clonotype was sampled from a man aged 60 to 75 in good health. This chain uses TRBV25-1 with TRBJ2-3, with a weak D call TRBD1 (6 bases). The DNA of the CDR3 is TGTGCCAGCAGTGAAACAGGGTCCCCGCAAGATACGCAGTATTTT. It encodes CASSETGSPQDTQYF.